These 22 T cell receptor beta chains share one sample of origin, sequenced in a study of T cell responses to AZD1222 COVID-19 vaccine (TCRdb year 2021). The library was generated by the immunoSEQ multiplex PCR assay. TCRdb stores this immuneACCESS table with in-frame sequences only. Part of the clones is absent; in the studies checked, under half of the shortfall reflects unresolved V genes, and no reason is known for the rest. This sample gives over 110,000 clones in total; about 92% of them show up just once. The ten most abundant clones make up roughly 3.1% of the sample. The time point tag for this specimen amounts to: baseline before first vaccination. Material: peripheral blood, obtained on day 0 of AZD1222 vaccination. The receptors shown here come from an adult in good health.

This chain joins TRBV5-1 and TRBJ2-3, with D perhaps given as TRBD1 or TRBD2 (6 bases each). V lost 2 bases, J lost 4 bases, and 11 bases lay in between. CDR1 and CDR2 (germline): SGHRS, YFSETQ. The CDR3 sequence is 14 residues long. The CDR3 protein is CASSFWGAADTQYF. The CDR3, as DNA: TGCGCCAGCAGCTTTTGGGGGGCGGCAGATACGCAGTATTTT.

This chain uses TRBV10-3 with TRBJ1-2; 12 positions match TRBD1. Germline CDR1 and CDR2: ENHRY and SYGVKD. The CDR3 runs to 14 residues. V was pared by 6 bases and J by 4 bases, with 3 bases of the junction left unmatched. The CDR3 region is CAIRGDRGPYGYTF. The DNA for the CDR3 is TGTGCCATCAGGGGGGACAGGGGGCCCTATGGCTACACCTTC.

This clone is a singleton in its sample. The rearrangement uses TRBV3-1 (or the pseudogene TRBV3-2) and TRBJ2-2; D is undetermined. This CDR3 comprises 15 residues. Trimming took off 1 base at V and 4 bases at J, with 10 bases between the two ends. Germline assignment: CDR1 LGHDT and CDR2 YNNKEL (reference sequence). The CDR3 DNA is TGTGCCAGCAGCCAAGGTGCAGGATTCACCGGGGAGCTGTTTTTT. It yields the protein CASSQGAGFTGELFF.

This sequence joins TRBV4-2 and TRBJ2-3; TRBD2 agrees at 10 bases. The germline gives CDR1 LGHNA, CDR2 YNFKEQ. This CDR3 spans 14 amino acids. V gave up 1 base and J gave up 12 bases; unmatched junction bases: 7. The CDR3 DNA follows: TGTGCCAGCAGCCAAGTTGAAGCGGGAGGGGCCCAGTATTTT. It specifies CASSQVEAGGAQYF.

The rearrangement links TRBV6-2 or TRBV6-3 to TRBJ2-1, with D possibly matching TRBD2 (6 bases). In germline, CDR1 is MNHEY, CDR2 SVGEGT. This CDR3 comprises 14 residues. Trimming removed 2 bases at V and 4 bases at J, with 9 bases between. The CDR3 DNA reads TGTGCCAGCAGTTACCCGGGACTTTACAATGAGCAGTTCTTC. It encodes CASSYPGLYNEQFF.

This clone was counted once. The J gene is TRBJ1-1, the V gene TRBV30; no clear D. Germline assignment: CDR1 GTSNPN and CDR2 SVGIG (reference sequence). V shed 4 bases and J shed 0 bases, with 9 bases lying between them. The CDR3 length is 13 residues. CDR3 amino acids: CAWNRALNTEAFF. The CDR3 coding sequence is TGTGCCTGGAACCGGGCCCTGAACACTGAAGCTTTCTTT.

V and J are TRBV7-3 and TRBJ1-6; D is perhaps TRBD1 (5 bases). Between the trimmed V and J ends, which lost 4 bases and 7 bases, there was a span of 17 bases. The CDR3 spans 16 residues. CDR1 SGHTA and CDR2 FQGTGA come from the germline V gene. CDR3 coding DNA: TGTGCCAGCAGCTACCGATCGCCGGGACGGAATTCACCCCTCCACTTT. It specifies CASSYRSPGRNSPLHF.

This chain joins TRBV6-2 or TRBV6-3 and TRBJ2-2; D is possibly TRBD1 (6 bases). V dropped 0 bases and J dropped 5 bases, with 7 bases sitting between them. Germline CDR1 MNHEY, CDR2 SVGEGT. This CDR3 comprises 14 residues. Here the CDR3 reads CASSYSGQTGELFF. In DNA, the CDR3 is TGTGCCAGCAGTTACTCGGGACAAACCGGGGAGCTGTTTTTT.

This clone came up once. The chain employs TRBV2 and TRBJ1-4, with D possibly being TRBD1 (6 bases). V lost 4 bases, J lost 8 bases, and 14 bases lay in between. The length of the CDR3 is 14 residues. The V gene's germline CDR1 is SNHLY and CDR2 FYNNEI. DNA for the CDR3: TGTGCCAGCAGTGCCGGACAGATGGAGGAAAAACTGTTTTTT. Translating gives CASSAGQMEEKLFF.

V gene TRBV7-6 combines with J gene TRBJ1-3; 9 positions match TRBD1. With 4 bases clipped from V and 8 bases from J, the junction kept 6 bases outside the gene matches. CDR1 is SGHVS, CDR2 FNYEAQ, per germline. The CDR3 loop spans 14 amino acids. The CDR3: CASSSSGQGHTIYF. DNA of the CDR3: TGTGCCAGCAGCTCGTCGGGACAGGGACACACCATATATTTT.

This chain joins TRBV4-2 and TRBJ2-5, with TRBD2 identical over 9 bases. The V and J ends lost 2 bases and 5 bases, in that order; junction bases with no gene match: 12. The length of the CDR3 is 17 residues. The germline V gene encodes CDR1 LGHNA and CDR2 YNFKEQ. The CDR3 spells CASSQSPAGGIGETQYF. For the CDR3, the DNA is TGTGCCAGCAGCCAAAGTCCGGCGGGAGGGATCGGTGAGACCCAGTACTTC.

The table lists this clone with a few counts. The CDR3 DNA is TGTGCCAGGGGCCCCGGGCTCGGGGCTGAAGCTTTCTTT. Its translation: CARGPGLGAEAFF. The chain recombines TRBV2 with TRBJ1-1; D remains unclear. This CDR3 region has 13 residues. Germline lookup yields CDR1 SNHLY and CDR2 FYNNEI. Trimming pared 9 bases from V and 6 bases from J, leaving 17 bases between.

V is TRBV5-1 and J is TRBJ2-1; maybe TRBD2 (6 bases). CDR3 size: 15 residues. V was shortened by 2 bases and J by 0 bases, with 9 bases between the two germline ends. In germline, CDR1 is SGHRS, CDR2 YFSETQ. The CDR3 nucleotides read TGCGCCAGCAGCTTTAGCGGCAGCTCCTACAATGAGCAGTTCTTC. It encodes CASSFSGSSYNEQFF.

V and J are TRBV7-6 and TRBJ2-2; D may be TRBD1 (5 bases). This CDR3 region has 13 residues. V lost 5 bases and J 7 bases, leaving 11 bases between the germline ends. Germline V gives CDR1 SGHVS, CDR2 FNYEAQ. CDR3 amino acids: CASSARVGGELFF. CDR3 nucleotide sequence: TGTGCCAGCAGCGCCAGGGTAGGCGGGGAGCTGTTTTTT.

This chain uses TRBV9 with TRBJ2-1, with 7 positions matching TRBD2. Germline V CDR1 and CDR2: SGDLS, YYNGEE. Germline trimming cut 0 bases from V and 7 bases from J; bases unmatched to any gene: 7. The CDR3 is 15 amino acids. CDR3: CASSVGEGHWNEQFF. DNA for the CDR3: TGTGCCAGCAGCGTAGGGGAGGGCCATTGGAATGAGCAGTTCTTC. The variable domain in full, completed from reference TRBV9 and TRBJ2-1, reads DSGVTQTPKHLITATGQRVTLRCSPRSGDLSVYWYQQSLDQGLQFLIQYYNGEERAKGNILERFSAQQFPDLHSELNLSSLELGDSALYFCASSVGEGHWNEQFFGPGTRLTVL.

V usage is TRBV13 and J usage is TRBJ2-7; 12 bases map to TRBD2. V was clipped by 5 bases and J by 7 bases; unmatched bases: 18. Germline V lookup: CDR1 PRHDT, CDR2 FYEKMQ (reference sequence). The CDR3 is 18 residues long. Here the CDR3 reads CASSRPLAGGPSSGEQYF. The CDR3 DNA sequence: TGTGCCAGCAGCCGCCCGCTAGCGGGAGGGCCCTCTTCTGGGGAGCAGTACTTC.

The chain links TRBV18 to TRBJ1-6, with a tentative D call TRBD1 (5 bases). This CDR3 has 19 amino acids. Germline CDR1 KGHSH, CDR2 LQKENI. Trimming removed 4 bases at V and 0 bases at J, with 19 bases between. The CDR3 loop is CASSHSEGSGGSYNSPLHF. CDR3 sequence (DNA): TGTGCCAGCTCACACAGTGAGGGAAGCGGGGGCTCCTATAATTCACCCCTCCACTTT. The variable domain in full, completed from reference TRBV18 and TRBJ1-6, reads NAGVMQNPRHLVRRRGQEARLRCSPMKGHSHVYWYRQLPEEGLKFMVYLQKENIIDESGMPKERFSAEFPKEGPSILRIQQVVRGDSAAYFCASSHSEGSGGSYNSPLHFGNGTRLTVT.

J is TRBJ1-1 and V is TRBV6-4; D not certain. V was clipped by 3 bases and J by 1 base, with 6 bases between them. Per the germline V gene, CDR1 is MRHNA and CDR2 is SNTAGT. CDR3 length: 13 amino acids. The CDR3 is CASSETRNTEAFF. The CDR3, as DNA: TGTGCCAGCAGTGAGACGAGGAACACTGAAGCTTTCTTT.

The gene calls are TRBV21-1 and TRBJ2-7; TRBD2, as called in the table, went unchecked against the DNA. TRBV21-1 is annotated as a pseudogene. This CDR3 is built from 19 residues. CDR3 sequence: CASSKGIYSGETGRDEQYF. CDR3 bases: TGTGCCAGCAGCAAAGGGATTTATAGCGGGGAGACCGGGAGGGACGAGCAGTACTTC.

In this sample, this clone turned up a few times. V usage is TRBV28 and J usage is TRBJ2-1, with TRBD2 matching 8 bases. Germline values: CDR1 MDHEN, CDR2 SYDVKM. Trimming removed 4 bases from V and 3 bases from J; junction bases left unmatched: 14. This CDR3 has 18 amino acids. The DNA for the CDR3 is TGTGCCAGCAGTTGGGTTTCGGCTACTAGCGGTCGCTACAATGAGCAGTTCTTC. It specifies CASSWVSATSGRYNEQFF.

This sequence joins TRBV4-1 and TRBJ2-2; the D is unclear. Germline V gene data show CDR1 as MGHRA and CDR2 as YSYEKL. CDR3 length: 14 residues. The V end was cut by 4 bases, the J end by 4 bases, with 10 bases between. CDR3 coding DNA: TGCGCCAGCAGCCCATTACTTGTCACCGGGGAGCTGTTTTTT. Encoded protein: CASSPLLVTGELFF.

This rearrangement joins TRBV10-2 to TRBJ1-1; D remains ambiguous. Germline CDR1 WSHSY, CDR2 SAAADI. The V and J ends lost 3 bases and 7 bases respectively, with 9 bases between them. CDR3 length: 12 amino acids. The CDR3 loop reads CASSEGYHEAFF. DNA for the CDR3: TGCGCCAGCAGTGAAGGATACCATGAAGCTTTCTTT.